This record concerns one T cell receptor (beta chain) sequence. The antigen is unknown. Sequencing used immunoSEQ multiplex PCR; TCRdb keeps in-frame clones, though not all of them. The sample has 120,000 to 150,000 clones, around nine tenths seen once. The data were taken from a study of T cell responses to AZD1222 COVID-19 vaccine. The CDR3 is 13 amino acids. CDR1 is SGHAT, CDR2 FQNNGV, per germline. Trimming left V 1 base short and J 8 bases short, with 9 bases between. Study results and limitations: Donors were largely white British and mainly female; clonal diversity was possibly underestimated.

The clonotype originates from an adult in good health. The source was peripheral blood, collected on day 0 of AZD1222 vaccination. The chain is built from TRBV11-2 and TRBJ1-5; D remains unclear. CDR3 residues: CASSLGVGKPQHF. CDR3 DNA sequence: TGTGCCAGCAGCTTAGGGGTGGGCAAGCCCCAGCATTTT.